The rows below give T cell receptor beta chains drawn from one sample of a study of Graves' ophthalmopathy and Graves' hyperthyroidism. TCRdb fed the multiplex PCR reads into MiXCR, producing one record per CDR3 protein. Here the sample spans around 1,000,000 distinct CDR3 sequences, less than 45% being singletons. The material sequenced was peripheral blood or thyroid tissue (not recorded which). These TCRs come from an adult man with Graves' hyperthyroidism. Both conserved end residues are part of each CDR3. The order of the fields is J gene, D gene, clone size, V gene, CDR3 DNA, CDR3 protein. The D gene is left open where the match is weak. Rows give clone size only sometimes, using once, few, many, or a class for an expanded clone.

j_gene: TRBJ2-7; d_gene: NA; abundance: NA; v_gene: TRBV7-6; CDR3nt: TGTGCCAGCAGCCCATTAGCCAAAAGCACGGGGTACTCCTACGAGCAGTACTTC; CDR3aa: CASSPLAKSTGYSYEQYF
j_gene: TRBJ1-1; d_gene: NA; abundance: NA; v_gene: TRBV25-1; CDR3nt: TGTGCCAGCAGTGAACCCACAAGCTCCAATGAAGCTTTCTTT; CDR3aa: CASSEPTSSNEAFF
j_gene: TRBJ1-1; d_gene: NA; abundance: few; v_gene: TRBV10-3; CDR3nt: TGTGCCAGCAGTGGGATCGACAGTGTCAACACTGAAGCTTTCTTT; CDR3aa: CASSGIDSVNTEAFF
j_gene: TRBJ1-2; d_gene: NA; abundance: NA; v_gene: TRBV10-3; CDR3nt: TGTGCCATCAGTGACCCTCGACGAGCAGGGGAGGTAGAGGGCTACACCTTC; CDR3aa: CAISDPRRAGEVEGYTF
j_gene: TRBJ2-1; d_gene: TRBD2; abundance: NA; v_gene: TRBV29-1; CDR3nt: TGCAGCGTTGAAGGGACTAGATATGAGCAGTTCTTC; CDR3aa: CSVEGTRYEQFF
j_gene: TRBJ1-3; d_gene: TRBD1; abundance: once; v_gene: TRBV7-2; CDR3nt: TGTGCCAGCAGCTTAAACGGACAGGCCCTCTCTGGAAGCACCATATATTTT; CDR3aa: CASSLNGQALSGSTIYF
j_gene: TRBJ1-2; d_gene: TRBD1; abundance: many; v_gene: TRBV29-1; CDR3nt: TGCAGCGTTGGACGGACAGGGGATAACTATGGCTACACCTTC; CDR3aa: CSVGRTGDNYGYTF
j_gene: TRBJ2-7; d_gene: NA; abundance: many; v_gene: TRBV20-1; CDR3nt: TGCAGTGCTACCGATCGAAGCAAGGGTTTCTACGAGCAGTACTTC; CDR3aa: CSATDRSKGFYEQYF
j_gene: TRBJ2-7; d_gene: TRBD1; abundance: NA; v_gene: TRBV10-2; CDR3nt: TGCGCCAGCAGGCGACAGGGGGCAGTGTCCGAGCAGTACTTC; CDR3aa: CASRRQGAVSEQYF
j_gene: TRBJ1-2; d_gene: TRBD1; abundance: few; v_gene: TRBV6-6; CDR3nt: TGTGCCAGCAGTGAGACGACAGGGGACGGCTACACCTTC; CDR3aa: CASSETTGDGYTF
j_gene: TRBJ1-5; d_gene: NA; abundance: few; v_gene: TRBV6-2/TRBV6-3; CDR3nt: TGTGCCAGCAGTTATCGGGATTTTGAGCCCCAGCATTTT; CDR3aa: CASSYRDFEPQHF
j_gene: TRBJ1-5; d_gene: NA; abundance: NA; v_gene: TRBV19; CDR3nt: TGTGCCAGTAGTATATCTCGGCCACGTGGCCTGCATTTT; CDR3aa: CASSISRPRGLHF
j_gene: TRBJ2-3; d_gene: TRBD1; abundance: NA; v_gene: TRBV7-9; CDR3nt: TGTGCCAGCAGCCTGCGGACAGGGGGTAGCACAGATACGCAGTATTTT; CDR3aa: CASSLRTGGSTDTQYF
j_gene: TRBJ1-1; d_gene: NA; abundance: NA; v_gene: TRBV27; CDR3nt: TGTGCCAGCAGTCCGCCATCGAACACTGAAGCTTTCTTT; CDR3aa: CASSPPSNTEAFF
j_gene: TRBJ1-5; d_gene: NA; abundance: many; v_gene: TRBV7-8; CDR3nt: TGTGCCAGCAGCTTCGACACCTTATACAGGGACAATCAGCCCCAGCATTTT; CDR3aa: CASSFDTLYRDNQPQHF
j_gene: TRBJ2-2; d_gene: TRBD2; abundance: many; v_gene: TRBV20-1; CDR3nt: TGCAGTGCTAGAGAACTAGCGAGTCACACCGGGGAGCTGTTTTTT; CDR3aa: CSARELASHTGELFF
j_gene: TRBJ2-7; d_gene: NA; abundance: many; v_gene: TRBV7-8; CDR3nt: TGTGCCAGCAGCTTAAGCGACAGCCCGACGACTGAGCAGTACTTC; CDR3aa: CASSLSDSPTTEQYF
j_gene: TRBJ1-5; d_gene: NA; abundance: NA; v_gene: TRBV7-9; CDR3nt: TGTGCCAGCAGCTTAGGTCAGGGCGGCCAGCATTTT; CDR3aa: CASSLGQGGQHF
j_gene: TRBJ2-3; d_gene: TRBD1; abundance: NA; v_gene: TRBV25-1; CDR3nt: TGTGCCAGCAGCTTGCTGGGACAGGGGGCTACAGATACGCAGTATTTT; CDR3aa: CASSLLGQGATDTQYF
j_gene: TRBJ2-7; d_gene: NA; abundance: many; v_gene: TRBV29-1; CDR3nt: TGCAGCGTTGGGCGGGACAGATCGGGAGGTTCCTACGAGCAGTACTTC; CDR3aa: CSVGRDRSGGSYEQYF
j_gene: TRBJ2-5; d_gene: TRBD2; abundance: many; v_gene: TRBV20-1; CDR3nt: TGCAGTGCTAGTAGCGGGGGTTCGACCCAGTACTTC; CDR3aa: CSASSGGSTQYF
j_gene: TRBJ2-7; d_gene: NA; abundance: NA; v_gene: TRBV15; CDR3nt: TGTGCCACCAGCGGAAACAGGTACGAGCAGTACTTC; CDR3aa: CATSGNRYEQYF
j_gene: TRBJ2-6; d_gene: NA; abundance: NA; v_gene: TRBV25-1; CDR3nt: TGTGCCAGCAGTGAAAGCGGAAGAGGGGTCAACGTCCTGACTTTC; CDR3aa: CASSESGRGVNVLTF
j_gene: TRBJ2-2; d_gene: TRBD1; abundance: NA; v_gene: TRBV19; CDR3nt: TGTGCCAGTGCTCCGGGACAGGGCTACTCCGGGGAGCTGTTTTTT; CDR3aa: CASAPGQGYSGELFF
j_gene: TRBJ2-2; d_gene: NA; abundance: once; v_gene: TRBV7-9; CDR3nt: TGTGCCAGCAGTTTAGCGGCGGGACAACCGAACACCGGGGAGCTGTTTTTT; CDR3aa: CASSLAAGQPNTGELFF
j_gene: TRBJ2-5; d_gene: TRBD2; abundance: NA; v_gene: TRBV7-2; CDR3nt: TGTGCCAGCAGCGGCCTGGGACTAGTAGTTGAGACCCAGTACTTC; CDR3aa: CASSGLGLVVETQYF
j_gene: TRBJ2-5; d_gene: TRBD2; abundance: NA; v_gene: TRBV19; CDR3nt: TGTGCCAGTACCAGCGGGAGGGCCGCGGAGGAGACCCAGTACTTC; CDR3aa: CASTSGRAAEETQYF
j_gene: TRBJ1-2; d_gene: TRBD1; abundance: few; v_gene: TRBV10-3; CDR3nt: TGTGCCATCAGTGAGCCAGGACAGGCCGGCTATGGCTACACCTTC; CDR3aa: CAISEPGQAGYGYTF
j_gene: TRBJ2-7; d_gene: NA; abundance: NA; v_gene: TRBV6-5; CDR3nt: TGTGCCAGCAGCCGGGACGCACTCACCTCCTACGAGCAGTACTTC; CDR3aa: CASSRDALTSYEQYF
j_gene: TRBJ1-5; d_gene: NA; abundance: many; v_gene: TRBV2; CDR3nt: TGTGCCAGCAGTCGCAGGGTTAGCAATCAGCCCCAGCATTTT; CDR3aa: CASSRRVSNQPQHF
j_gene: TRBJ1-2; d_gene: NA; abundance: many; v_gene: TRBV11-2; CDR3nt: TGTGCCAGCAGCTCCCTACGATATGGCTACACCTTC; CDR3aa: CASSSLRYGYTF
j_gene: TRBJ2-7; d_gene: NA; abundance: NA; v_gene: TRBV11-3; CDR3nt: TGTGCCAGCACCGGGGGCGACTCCTACGAGCAGTACTTC; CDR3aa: CASTGGDSYEQYF
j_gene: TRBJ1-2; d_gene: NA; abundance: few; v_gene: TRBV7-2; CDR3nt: TGTGCCAGCAGCCTGGAGGTTTCAGGCTACACCTTC; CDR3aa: CASSLEVSGYTF
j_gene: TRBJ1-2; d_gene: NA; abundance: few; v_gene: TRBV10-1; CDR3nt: TGCGCCACCAAGACAGTACGATTCTATGGCTACACCTTC; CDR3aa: CATKTVRFYGYTF
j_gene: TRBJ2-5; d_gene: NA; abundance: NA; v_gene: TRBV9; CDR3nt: TGTGCCAGTTCCCCCCTGAGGGAGACCCAGTACTTC; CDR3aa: CASSPLRETQYF
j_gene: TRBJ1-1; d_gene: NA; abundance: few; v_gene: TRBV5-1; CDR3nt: TGCGCCAGCAGCTTAGGGCAGGGCACGGACACTGAAGCTTTCTTT; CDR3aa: CASSLGQGTDTEAFF
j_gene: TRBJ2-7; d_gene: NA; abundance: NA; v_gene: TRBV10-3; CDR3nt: TGTGCCATCAGCTTCTTAGGAGGAAACTACGAGCAGTACTTC; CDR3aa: CAISFLGGNYEQYF
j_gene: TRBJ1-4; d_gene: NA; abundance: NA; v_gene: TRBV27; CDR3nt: TGTGCCAGCAGTTTATCGTGGGGAACTCATGAAAAACTGTTTTTT; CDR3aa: CASSLSWGTHEKLFF
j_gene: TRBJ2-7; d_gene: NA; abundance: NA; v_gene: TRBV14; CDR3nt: TGTGCCAGCAGCCCCCGGGACGGGCCTGGGTACGAGCAGTACTTC; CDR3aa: CASSPRDGPGYEQYF
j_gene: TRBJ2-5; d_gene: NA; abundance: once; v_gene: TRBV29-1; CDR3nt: TGCAGCGCGTGGGACGGAAACTTC; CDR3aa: CSAWDGNF
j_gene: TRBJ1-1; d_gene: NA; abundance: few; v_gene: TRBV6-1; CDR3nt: TGTGCCAGCCCGCCCGGGCGAAGCTCTGAAGCTTTCTTT; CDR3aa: CASPPGRSSEAFF
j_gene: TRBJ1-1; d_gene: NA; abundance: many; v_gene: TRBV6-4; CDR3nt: TGTGCCAGCAGAAACGGGGGGACTGAAGCTTTCTTT; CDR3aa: CASRNGGTEAFF
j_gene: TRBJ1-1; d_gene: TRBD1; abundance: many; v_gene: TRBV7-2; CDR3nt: TGTGCCAGGCGGGGGGGACAGTATCCGGCTGGTGCGGCTTTCTTT; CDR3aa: CARRGGQYPAGAAFF
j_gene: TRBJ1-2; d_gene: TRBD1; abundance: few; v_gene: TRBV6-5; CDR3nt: TGTGCCAGCAGTGACCCGACAGGGGGCTTCTATGGCTACACCTTC; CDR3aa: CASSDPTGGFYGYTF
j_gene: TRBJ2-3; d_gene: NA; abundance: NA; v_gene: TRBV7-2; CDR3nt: TGTGCCAGCAGGACCGGTAGCACAGATACGCAGTATTTT; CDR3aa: CASRTGSTDTQYF
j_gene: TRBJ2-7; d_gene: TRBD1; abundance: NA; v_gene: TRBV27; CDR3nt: TGTGCCAGCAGTTACGGACAGGGACGCTACGAGCAGTACTTC; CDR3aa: CASSYGQGRYEQYF